This TCR beta chain comes out of a study of CD8 T cells in Susac syndrome. Sequencing of TCR beta, carried out with a high-throughput approach, was applied to CD8+ and CD4+ T cells from the blood. It was negative isolation that provided the CD8+ and CD4+ T cells, whereas TEMRA cells were enriched by FACS. An input of 0.5 to 1 ug of RNA was subjected to reverse transcription using random hexamers. Amplification of the TCR beta CDR3 was carried out by immunoSEQ multiplex PCR, which spanned a total of 54 Vbeta and 13 Jbeta segments. TCRdb independently ran MiXCR on the immunoSEQ multiplex PCR reads; one entry per CDR3 protein. Of 300,000 to 350,000 distinct CDR3 sequences in the sample, approximately 90% were seen once. Germline V gives CDR1 SNHLY, CDR2 FYNNEI. This CDR3 has 15 residues. With V trimmed by 6 bases and J by 0 bases, 4 bases remained unmatched.

The material sequenced was CD4+ T cells from PBMCs. The sequence derives from a human donor with multiple sclerosis. The genes are TRBV2 and TRBJ2-2; 7 nucleotides match TRBD2. The CDR3 sequence: CASSREEANTGELFF. The CDR3 DNA reads TGTGCCAGCAGCCGGGAGGAGGCGAACACCGGGGAGCTGTTTTTT.